Listed here are 7 T cell receptor beta chains from one sample, sequenced in a study of shared clonotypes between healthy human individuals. The table came from immunoSEQ multiplex PCR; TCRdb's copy has only in-frame clones and leaves some out. The table includes about 1 million clones, roughly 75% detected once. Source material: memory CD4+ T cells sorted from blood. Documented subset: CD45RA-negative fraction. The receptors here all came from a man younger than 30 in good health.

In this sample, this clone turned up once. The chain combines TRBV7-9 with TRBJ1-2; possible D gene TRBD1, 5 bases. V lost 7 bases to trimming and J lost 5 bases, with 8 bases between them. Germline V gene lookup returns CDR1 SEHNR and CDR2 FQNEAQ (reference sequence). The CDR3 spans 11 residues. CDR3 sequence (DNA): TGTGCCAGCACCGAGGGGTATGGCTACACCTTC. It is translated as CASTEGYGYTF.

CDR3 DNA: TGCGCCAGCAGCTGGGGGGACAGGGCCAACGAGCAGTACTTC. It translates to CASSWGDRANEQYF. The rearrangement uses TRBV5-1 and TRBJ2-7; TRBD1 matches 9 bases. The CDR3 runs to 14 residues. Unmatched junction bases numbered 6, after V lost 3 bases and J lost 5 bases. Germline CDR1 SGHRS, CDR2 YFSETQ.

The J gene is TRBJ2-7, the V gene TRBV6-6, with D possibly TRBD1 on 6 matching bases. CDR1 is MNHNY, CDR2 SVGAGI, per germline (reference sequence). V was cut by 7 bases and J by 6 bases, with 19 bases left in between. The CDR3 runs 14 residues. The CDR3 DNA follows: TGTGCCAGCAAGAACCTCCAACAGGGCAGCGAGCAGTACTTC. Its translation: CASKNLQQGSEQYF.

This clone was found a few times. V usage is TRBV18 and J usage is TRBJ2-1, with 7 bases aligning to TRBD2. The CDR3 is made up of 15 amino acids. CDR1 and CDR2 from the germline V gene are KGHSH and LQKENI. V shed 2 bases, J shed 5 bases, and the junction held 6 bases outside the gene matches. CDR3 residues: CASSPGLAVNNEQFF. The CDR3 DNA reads TGTGCCAGCTCACCAGGGCTAGCGGTTAACAATGAGCAGTTCTTC.

The gene calls are TRBV19 and TRBJ1-2; perhaps TRBD1 as D (6 bases). This CDR3 has 14 amino acids. V was trimmed by 6 bases and J by 5 bases, leaving 16 bases between them. In germline, CDR1 is LNHDA, CDR2 SQIVND (reference sequence). CDR3 coding DNA: TGTGCCAGTAGACGAAGCACAGGGCTTTATGGCTACACCTTC. It translates to CASRRSTGLYGYTF.

This clone was observed a few times. The chain links TRBV4-1 to TRBJ2-1; weak D call: TRBD2 (6 bases). The CDR3 is 15 amino acids. V dropped 5 bases and J dropped 9 bases, with 20 bases sitting between them. The germline CDR1 and CDR2 sequences are MGHRA and YSYEKL. The chain's CDR3 is CASSVLGLPPSEQFF. CDR3 DNA: TGCGCCAGCAGCGTCTTGGGACTGCCACCATCTGAGCAGTTCTTC.

This chain uses TRBV2 with TRBJ2-7; D is unclear. The CDR3 consists of 12 residues. V was clipped by 3 bases and J by 4 bases, with 7 bases between them. Per the germline V gene, CDR1 is SNHLY and CDR2 is FYNNEI. As DNA, the CDR3 is TGTGCCAGCAGTGATGCCGGTTACGAGCAGTACTTC. Its protein is CASSDAGYEQYF.